The TCR beta chain under discussion was sequenced for a study of blood T cell repertoires in COVID-19 (dated by TCRdb to 2020 to 2021). The study in broad terms: Samples covering the acute and convalescent phases of COVID-19 were provided by collaborators in the United States, Italy and Spain. The prospective study material was composed of cDNA or gDNA derived from T cells, B-cell-depleted T cells, or PBMCs. HLA class I and class II types, where available, came from metadata supplied by the sample provider rather than from assay-based typing. The sample metadata nearly always contained a de-identified subject ID, COVID-19 status, age in years and sex. The repertoires were released in a freely available public database meant as a resource for research on the immune response to SARS-CoV-2. Samples came from the ongoing ImmuneRACE study (first 160 participants) plus 1,254 subjects from 6 global collaborators. Subjects who had been exposed to COVID-19, were actively infected with it, or had recovered from it provided the deeply sampled blood TCRbeta repertoires that made up the dataset.

About this clone: Its target antigen remains unknown. One base away there is no much larger clone; base qualities are not given.

General conclusions and limits of the study: The amount of clinical and demographic metadata varied by source and participant and was provided uncurated.

TCRbeta CDR3 regions were amplified from genomic DNA by means of the immunoSEQ Assay, a bias-controlled multiplex PCR. Per the authors' processing: Within the assay, amplification of reference gene primers was used to estimate how many nucleated cells each sample contained. To quantify the absolute abundance of each unique TCRbeta CDR3 rearrangement, sequence reads were collapsed and filtered. For each sample, productive Simpson clonality was calculated as the square root of Simpson's diversity index across productive rearrangements. The source is immuneACCESS, and TCRdb retained only in-frame sequences with V and J called. Part of the clones is not carried over; for the studies checked, unresolved V genes explain less than half of this, and the remainder is unexplained. The V and J calls and clone size come from that table; D and trimming were worked out from the DNA. A total of about 170,000 clones appear in this sample, around 83% of them only once. The ten largest account for approximately 18% of the sample.

A second Seattle source provided samples from volunteer blood donors who had recovered from COVID-19. Whole blood was collected in K2EDTA tubes by collaborating institutions according to the institutions' own protocols. For TCRbeta analysis, collaborator samples were shipped as frozen whole blood, as isolated PBMCs, or as DNA extracted from either sample type. From the cysteine up to the phenylalanine, the CDR3 has a length of 15 residues. Only the CDR3 DNA stays, 45 bases, in frame from base 1. V and J are trimmed by 4 bases and 2 bases, and the gene matches miss 5 bases of the junction. Reading the germline V gene gives CDR1 SGHRS and CDR2 YFSETQ.

The sequenced material came from peripheral blood. The rearrangement combines TRBV5-1 with TRBJ2-2, with TRBD1 identical over 7 junction bases. This sequence was found in a woman between 65 and 79 years old who had recovered from COVID-19. The CDR3 reads as follows: CASSHGTANTGELFF. The nucleotides read TGCGCCAGCAGCCACGGGACAGCAAACACCGGGGAGCTGTTTTTT.